A single T cell receptor beta chain is shown here with its context. This record belongs to a study of blood T cell repertoires in COVID-19. The wider study: PBMCs, B-cell-depleted T cells, or T cells were the source of the cDNA or gDNA that made up the material.

Original handling: Reference gene primer amplification gave estimated nucleated cell counts. TCRdb keeps only in-frame clones here, not all; method: immunoSEQ multiplex PCR. V and J calls plus clone size are reproduced from that table; the DNA served to infer D and trimming. The repertoire holds fewer than 120,000 clones, with around 74% as singletons. In germline, CDR1 is SQVTM, CDR2 ANQGSEA. J lost 4 bases, V lost 4 bases, and 3 bases had no gene match. This CDR3 contains 14 residues. V is TRBV29-1 and J is TRBJ2-3; 12 bases align to TRBD2. This TCR was sampled from a woman in her fifties or sixties with acute or convalescent COVID-19. Sequenced input: peripheral blood. This chain's CDR3 is CSVASGGAADTQYF. The CDR3 nucleotides read TGCAGCGTTGCTAGCGGGGGGGCGGCAGATACGCAGTATTTT.